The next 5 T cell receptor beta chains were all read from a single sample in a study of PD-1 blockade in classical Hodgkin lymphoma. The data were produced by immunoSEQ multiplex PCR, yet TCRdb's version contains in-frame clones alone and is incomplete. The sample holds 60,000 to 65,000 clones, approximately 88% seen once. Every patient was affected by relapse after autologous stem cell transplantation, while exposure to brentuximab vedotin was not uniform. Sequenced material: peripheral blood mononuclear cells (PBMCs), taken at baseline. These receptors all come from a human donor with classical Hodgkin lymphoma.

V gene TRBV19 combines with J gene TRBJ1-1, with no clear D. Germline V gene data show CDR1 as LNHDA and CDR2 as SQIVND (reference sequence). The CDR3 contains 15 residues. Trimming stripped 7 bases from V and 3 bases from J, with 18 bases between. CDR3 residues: CASKRSGRGYTEAFF. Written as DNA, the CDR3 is TGTGCCAGTAAAAGGTCTGGTCGTGGTTACACTGAAGCTTTCTTT.

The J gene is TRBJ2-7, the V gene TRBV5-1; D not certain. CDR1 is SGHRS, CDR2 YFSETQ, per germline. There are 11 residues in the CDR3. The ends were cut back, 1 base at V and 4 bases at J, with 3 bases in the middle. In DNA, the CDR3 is TGCGCCAGCAGCTTGCATTACGAGCAGTACTTC. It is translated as CASSLHYEQYF.

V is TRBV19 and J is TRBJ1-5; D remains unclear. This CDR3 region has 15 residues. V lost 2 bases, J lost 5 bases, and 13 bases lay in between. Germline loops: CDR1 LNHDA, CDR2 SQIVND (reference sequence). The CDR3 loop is CASSINVAEHQPQHF. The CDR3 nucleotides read TGTGCCAGTAGTATAAACGTGGCAGAACATCAGCCCCAGCATTTT.

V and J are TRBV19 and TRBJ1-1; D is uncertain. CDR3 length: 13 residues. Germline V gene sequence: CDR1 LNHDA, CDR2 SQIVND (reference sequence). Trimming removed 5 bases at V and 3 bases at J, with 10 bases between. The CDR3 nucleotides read TGTGCCAGTAGTTCCCAGTACTACACTGAAGCTTTCTTT. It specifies CASSSQYYTEAFF.

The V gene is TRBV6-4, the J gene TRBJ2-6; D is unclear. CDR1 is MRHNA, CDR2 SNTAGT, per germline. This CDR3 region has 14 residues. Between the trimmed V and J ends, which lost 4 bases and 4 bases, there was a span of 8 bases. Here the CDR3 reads CASSGSSGANVLTF. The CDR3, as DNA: TGTGCCAGCAGTGGCTCGTCCGGGGCCAACGTCCTGACTTTC.